This entry describes one T cell receptor beta chain. The specificity of this receptor is unknown. No per-base quality is available; no much larger clone lies one base away. The sample is drawn from a study of personalized T cell therapy for brain tumors (dated by TCRdb to 2020 to 2022). Study-level background: To find peptides restricted to tumors, the investigators applied a proteogenomic strategy integrating mass spectrometry proteomics and sequencing of tumor DNA/RNA.

Ficoll density gradient centrifugation was used to isolate PBMCs, and the adherent monocytes were then differentiated into dendritic cells using IL-4 and GM-CSF. Non-adherent cells were co-cultured with irradiated peptide-loaded DCs at a 1:10 ratio, and on day 7 the proliferating cells were restimulated with fresh peptide-loaded DCs. The culture cytokines were IL-6, IL-7, IL-12 and IL-15 for the first stimulation, IL-7 plus IL-2 for the second stimulation, and IL-2 alone for the third stimulation. Expanded cells used for TCR sequencing were cryopreserved. An RNeasy Mini Kit was used to extract RNA from the peptide-stimulated T cells, and that RNA served as input for TCR beta CDR3 sequencing. TCR Vbeta CDR3 sequencing was performed with the immunoSEQ platform at survey-level resolution. Under the source paper's analysis protocol: Sequence results were analyzed and compiled with immunoSEQ ANALYZER v3.0. Entries here come from immuneACCESS through TCRdb and include only in-frame sequences with V and J called. Some clones fail to appear in such tables; in the studies checked, an unresolved V gene covers under half of the shortfall, and the cause of the remainder is unknown. That table gives V, J and clone size, and the DNA gave D and trimming. The sample data list 1,500 to 2,000 clones, and about a fifth of these were observed just once. The ten largest make up around 45% of the sample.

The germline V gene (reference sequence) specifies SGHKS as CDR1 and YYEKEE as CDR2. V is trimmed back by 7 bases and J by 6 bases, and the junction contains 4 bases that no gene match accounts for. The CDR3 numbers 13 residues from cysteine through phenylalanine. Only the CDR3 part of the read is kept: 39 bases, read in frame from the first base. Sample: a T cell product expanded with peptides in culture. This clonotype was obtained from a human donor with medulloblastoma. The rearrangement joined TRBV5-5 to TRBJ1-5, with 10 junctional bases fitting TRBD1. The DNA sequence follows: TGTGCCAGCGGACAGGGGGGGTGTCAGCCCCAGCATTTT. Translated, it reads CASGQGGCQPQHF.